The 24 T cell receptor beta chains below were found in one sample sequenced in a study of early T cells in non-severe SARS-CoV-2 infection. MiXCR was run by TCRdb on the 5' RACE reads, yielding one entry per CDR3 protein. The profile covers 100,000 to 150,000 distinct CDR3 sequences, with more than 13% appearing a single time and just over 20% taken by the ten largest. Sequences were obtained from whole blood. The origin of the receptors is an adult who was a healthcare worker with PCR-confirmed SARS-CoV-2 infection or an uninfected control (not recorded which).

The chain links TRBV7-2 to TRBJ2-1; 7 bases align to TRBD2. Germline V gene data show CDR1 as SGHTA and CDR2 as FQGNSA. The CDR3 totals 16 residues. V was pared by 3 bases and J by 7 bases, with 12 bases of the junction left unmatched. Written as DNA, the CDR3 is TGTGCCAGCAGCTTGGTAGCGGGTCGGCAAGAGAATGAGCAGTTCTTC. Translation gives CASSLVAGRQENEQFF.

This clonotype was counted a few times. This rearrangement joins TRBV5-1 to TRBJ2-5, with TRBD1 matching over 9 bases. CDR1 and CDR2 from the germline V gene are SGHRS and YFSETQ. Trimming cost V 3 bases and J 2 bases; bases outside gene matches: 8. The length of the CDR3 is 16 residues. The DNA for the CDR3 is TGCGCCAGCAGCTCCGGACAGGGGCACATACAAGAGACCCAGTACTTC. Translation gives CASSSGQGHIQETQYF.

This chain connects TRBV5-1 to TRBJ2-3, with D maybe TRBD1 (6 bases). This CDR3 is built from 13 residues. Trimming took 5 bases from V and 1 from J, leaving 8 bases between them. The germline V gene encodes CDR1 SGHRS and CDR2 YFSETQ. The CDR3 DNA sequence: TGCGCCAGCAGGGCAGGGGGCACAGATACGCAGTATTTT. It translates to CASRAGGTDTQYF.

In this sample, this clonotype turned up a few times. V usage is TRBV10-2 and J usage is TRBJ1-4, with D unclear. In germline, CDR1 is WSHSY, CDR2 SAAADI. The CDR3 length is 15 residues. V shed 3 bases and J shed 5 bases, with 13 bases lying between them. The CDR3 reads CASSDGFGVNEKLFF. The CDR3 nucleotides read TGCGCCAGCAGTGACGGCTTTGGGGTGAATGAAAAACTGTTTTTT.

The chain couples TRBV4-2 to TRBJ1-1; TRBD1 is a possible D gene (5 bases). The CDR3 is 16 amino acids. Germline V gene sequence: CDR1 LGHNA, CDR2 YNFKEQ. V lost 1 base and J 3 bases, leaving 15 bases between the germline ends. The DNA of the CDR3 is TGTGCCAGCAGCCAAGCTATTACAGGAGGACACACTGAAGCTTTCTTT. This encodes CASSQAITGGHTEAFF.

This chain uses TRBV4-1 with TRBJ1-2; tentative D call: TRBD1 (5 bases). Germline V gives CDR1 MGHRA, CDR2 YSYEKL. V dropped 2 bases and J dropped 3 bases, with 10 bases sitting between them. CDR3 length equals 14 residues. The CDR3 sequence is CASSQRRGDYGYTF. The CDR3 DNA reads as TGCGCCAGCAGCCAAAGACGGGGGGACTATGGCTACACCTTC.

With respect to this clonotype: The junction shows a germline mismatch at one end, possibly a read error. The chain joins TRBV5-4 to TRBJ1-2; no firm D call. CDR1 and CDR2 (germline): SGHNT, YYREEE (reference sequence). CDR3 length equals 13 residues. CDR3 in DNA: TGTGCCAGCACCTTGCTGGGTAACTATGGCTACACCTTC. It specifies CASTLLGNYGYTF.

This clonotype has at least ten counts. This chain uses TRBV27 with TRBJ2-3; perhaps TRBD1 as D (6 bases). The germline V gene encodes CDR1 MNHEY and CDR2 SMNVEV (reference sequence). V was cut by 2 bases and J by 1 base, with 10 bases left in between. The CDR3 is 15 residues long. The CDR3 DNA is TGTGCCAGCAGTTTAACAGGGATTGGCACAGATACGCAGTATTTT. The encoded protein is CASSLTGIGTDTQYF.

V gene TRBV5-1 combines with J gene TRBJ1-1; no reliable D call. The CDR3 length is 14 residues. In germline, CDR1 is SGHRS, CDR2 YFSETQ. V lost 5 bases to trimming and J lost 0 bases, with 11 bases between them. CDR3 coding DNA: TGCGCCAGCAGAGAGGGTCTTCTGAACACTGAAGCTTTCTTT. Protein product: CASREGLLNTEAFF.

The chain is built from TRBV5-4 and TRBJ1-2; D might be TRBD1 (5 bases). Germline V CDR1 and CDR2: SGHNT, YYREEE (reference sequence). V lost 0 bases to trimming and J lost 8 bases, with 11 bases between them. The CDR3 totals 13 residues. The CDR3 nucleotides read TGTGCCAGCAGCTTGGTCTCAGGGCAGGGCTACACCTTC. Translation gives CASSLVSGQGYTF. The entire variable domain, with the rest obtained from reference TRBV5-4 and TRBJ1-2, is as follows: ETGVTQSPTHLIKTRGQQVTLRCSSQSGHNTVSWYQQALGQGPQFIFQYYREEENGRGNFPPRFSGLQFPNYSSELNVNALELDDSALYLCASSLVSGQGYTFGSGTRLTVV.

This clonotype showed up just a few times. The CDR3 DNA reads as TGTGCCAGTTCATTGGGCGTCGGGGAGCTGTTTTTT. It encodes CASSLGVGELFF. V and J are TRBV19 and TRBJ2-2; the D is unclear. Germline V CDR1 and CDR2: LNHDA, SQIVND (reference sequence). V shed 8 bases and J shed 7 bases, with 11 bases lying between them. This CDR3 comprises 12 residues.

The sample holds a few counts of this clonotype. The chain joins TRBV30 to TRBJ2-1; perhaps TRBD2 as D (5 bases). The CDR3 is 15 residues long. The germline gives CDR1 GTSNPN, CDR2 SVGIG (reference sequence). Trimming took off 0 bases at V and 7 bases at J, with 16 bases between the two ends. The CDR3 DNA reads TGTGCCTGGAGTGTACGAGGAGGTCGTCGAAATGAGCAGTTCTTC. As protein: CAWSVRGGRRNEQFF.

V and J are TRBV20-1 and TRBJ1-4, with TRBD1 matching over 8 bases. The trim removed 5 bases at V and 6 bases at J, leaving 8 bases unmatched. The CDR3 is made up of 14 amino acids. The germline CDR1 and CDR2 sequences are DFQATT and SNEGSKA (reference sequence). DNA of the CDR3: TGCAGTGCTGTTCCAGGGGGCGGGGATGAAAAACTGTTTTTT. Translating gives CSAVPGGGDEKLFF.

This clonotype has ten or more counts. The chain couples TRBV12-3 or TRBV12-4 to TRBJ1-3, with a possible D match to TRBD1 (5 bases). CDR3 length: 14 residues. The ends were cut back, 3 bases at V and 7 bases at J, with 13 bases in the middle. The CDR3 DNA is TGTGCCAGCAGTTTGACAAGAAAGGGGAACACCATATATTTT. Encoded protein: CASSLTRKGNTIYF.

This clonotype was seen repeatedly, ten times or more. This chain connects TRBV12-3 or TRBV12-4 to TRBJ1-3; D unresolved. The CDR3 has 14 residues. V was clipped by 6 bases and J by 0 bases, with 9 bases between them. As DNA, the CDR3 is TGTGCCAGCAGGTCTAGTAACTCTGGAAACACCATATATTTT. Translated, it gives CASRSSNSGNTIYF.

This clonotype has at least ten counts. The genes are TRBV10-3 and TRBJ1-1, with unresolved D. Germline V lookup: CDR1 ENHRY, CDR2 SYGVKD. V lost 2 bases to trimming and J lost 0 bases, with 4 bases between them. The CDR3 runs 13 residues. DNA for the CDR3: TGTGCCATCAGTGAGGGTTTGAACACTGAAGCTTTCTTT. Amino acids: CAISEGLNTEAFF.

The V and J genes are TRBV3-1 and TRBJ2-3; D unclear. CDR1 and CDR2 from the germline V gene are LGHDT and YNNKEL (reference sequence). Trimming pared 6 bases from V and 4 bases from J, leaving 8 bases between. The CDR3 is 12 residues long. For the CDR3, the DNA is TGTGCCAGCAGTCGGGCGCCAGATACGCAGTATTTT. Its translation is CASSRAPDTQYF.

The chain combines TRBV2 with TRBJ1-1, with 7 bases aligning to TRBD1. V lost 6 bases and J lost 5; bases outside the gene matches: 9. Germline CDR1 is SNHLY and CDR2 is FYNNEI. The CDR3 has 14 residues. The CDR3 reads CASRERQGETEAFF. The CDR3 DNA sequence: TGTGCCAGCAGAGAACGACAGGGAGAAACTGAAGCTTTCTTT.

The sample holds a few counts of this clonotype. This chain links TRBV7-8 with TRBJ2-3; no definite D call. Trimming left V 5 bases short and J 4 bases short, with 19 bases between. There are 16 residues in the CDR3. Germline lookup yields CDR1 SGHVS and CDR2 FQNEAQ. This CDR3 reads CASSPDRIAISDTQYF. Written as DNA, the CDR3 is TGTGCCAGCAGCCCAGATCGTATAGCTATATCAGATACGCAGTATTTT.

This clonotype has a handful of counts. The genes are TRBV20-1 and TRBJ1-1; TRBD1 might be the D (5 bases). Germline V gene lookup returns CDR1 DFQATT and CDR2 SNEGSKA (reference sequence). CDR3 length equals 14 residues. V was cut by 3 bases and J by 1 base, with 12 bases left in between. The CDR3 region has the DNA TGCAGTGCTAGTCGCGGGGCCCAGAACACTGAAGCTTTCTTT. The encoded protein is CSASRGAQNTEAFF.

The chain has TRBV29-1 and TRBJ1-2, with a tentative D call TRBD1 (5 bases). This CDR3 region has 14 residues. Trimming stripped 6 bases from V and 3 bases from J, with 17 bases between. The germline CDR1 and CDR2 sequences are SQVTM and ANQGSEA. The CDR3 is CSVLGGGTDYGYTF. In DNA, the CDR3 is TGCAGCGTGCTTGGCGGGGGAACCGACTATGGCTACACCTTC.

This clonotype was counted a few times. The chain combines TRBV2 with TRBJ1-1; maybe TRBD1 (5 bases). This CDR3 comprises 15 residues. V lost 3 bases, J lost 0 bases, and 11 bases lay in between. Germline CDR1 reads SNHLY; CDR2 reads FYNNEI. The CDR3 is CASSEGPALNTEAFF. The CDR3 region has the DNA TGTGCCAGCAGTGAGGGGCCAGCCCTGAACACTGAAGCTTTCTTT.

The V call is TRBV6-5, the J call TRBJ2-3; no clear D gene. The V gene lost 8 bases and the J gene lost 0 bases, with 12 bases spanning the gap. Germline V gene lookup returns CDR1 MNHEY and CDR2 SVGAGI. The CDR3 runs to 14 residues. The CDR3 here is CASAVAPSTDTQYF. CDR3 DNA: TGTGCCAGCGCCGTGGCACCTAGCACAGATACGCAGTATTTT.

The V call is TRBV9, the J call TRBJ2-5, with D hard to call. The CDR3 length is 15 residues. Per germline, CDR1 SGDLS and CDR2 YYNGEE. Trimming left V 3 bases short and J 5 bases short, with 17 bases between. CDR3: CASSGTPGPDETQYF. CDR3 bases: TGTGCCAGCAGCGGGACCCCTGGACCCGATGAGACCCAGTACTTC. Full variable domain (rest looked up from reference TRBV9 and TRBJ2-5): DSGVTQTPKHLITATGQRVTLRCSPRSGDLSVYWYQQSLDQGLQFLIQYYNGEERAKGNILERFSAQQFPDLHSELNLSSLELGDSALYFCASSGTPGPDETQYFGPGTRLLVL.